Listed below are T cell receptor beta chains from one sample, sequenced in a study of cytomegalovirus exposure and HLA in healthy donors. Generated by immunoSEQ multiplex PCR, the TCRdb table keeps only in-frame clones and is missing some. Counted here are over 85,000 clones, about four fifths occurring once; the ten biggest clones make up 2.5% to 3%. Sequenced sample: PBMCs. The source of these receptors is a woman aged 55-70 years in good health and CMV-seropositive. CDR3s include the opening cysteine and the closing phenylalanine or tryptophan. D genes are given only for firm matches. Size values are once, few and many counts, or a class for expanded clones, and some rows have none.

v_call	cdr3_length	d_call	clone_size	j_call	cdr3_nt	cdr3_aa
TRBV7-9	14	NA	NA	TRBJ1-1	TGTGCCAGCAGCTTAGGACAGACGAACACTGAAGCTTTCTTT	CASSLGQTNTEAFF
TRBV5-1	14	NA	once	TRBJ2-5	TGCGCCAGCAGCATCCACCCGGGGCAAGAGACCCAGTACTTC	CASSIHPGQETQYF
TRBV19	15	NA	NA	TRBJ2-2	TGTGCCAGTAGTAGCCCCCGGGGTGGCACCGGGGAGCTGTTTTTT	CASSSPRGGTGELFF
TRBV7-3	14	NA	NA	TRBJ2-2	TGTGCCAGCAGCTCTTACAAGGGGACCGGGGAGCTGTTTTTT	CASSSYKGTGELFF
TRBV15	13	NA	NA	TRBJ2-7	TGTGCCACCAGCCCGGGGTCGGACTACGAGCAGTACTTC	CATSPGSDYEQYF
TRBV6-5	14	NA	NA	TRBJ2-7	TGTGCCAGCAAATTCGGGTACAGGTCCTACGAGCAGTACTTC	CASKFGYRSYEQYF
TRBV5-4	13	NA	few	TRBJ1-6	TGTGCCAGCAGCTTAGAGGGAGATTCACCCCTCCACTTT	CASSLEGDSPLHF
TRBV7-7	13	NA	NA	TRBJ2-7	TGTGCCAGCAGCGCGAAACTTGGCTACGAGCAGTACTTC	CASSAKLGYEQYF
TRBV11-1	13	NA	NA	TRBJ2-2	TGTGCCAGCAGCTTAGCTAGCCTCCGGGAGCTGTTTTTT	CASSLASLRELFF
TRBV5-1	14	TRBD2	NA	TRBJ2-5	TGCGCCAGCAGCTTGGGGGGGACTATAGAGACCCAGTACTTC	CASSLGGTIETQYF
TRBV27	17	TRBD2	NA	TRBJ2-3	TGTGCCAGCAGTTTATCGCGACTAGCGGGAGTAACAGATACGCAGTATTTT	CASSLSRLAGVTDTQYF
TRBV28	14	NA	NA	TRBJ1-5	TGTGCCAGCAGTTTCGCGGGGGCTGGTCAGCCCCAGCATTTT	CASSFAGAGQPQHF
TRBV7-2	14	NA	once	TRBJ1-2	TGTGCCAGCAGCTTACGGAGGAAAAACTATGGCTACACCTTC	CASSLRRKNYGYTF
TRBV11-1	14	NA	NA	TRBJ1-2	TGTGCCAGCAGCGGGCCGGGGTACGGCTATGGCTACACCTTC	CASSGPGYGYGYTF
TRBV5-1	14	NA	NA	TRBJ2-5	TGCGCCAGCAGCTCTGGACAGCTTCAAGAGACCCAGTACTTC	CASSSGQLQETQYF
TRBV5-8	15	NA	NA	TRBJ2-1	TGTGCCAGCAGCACCGGGACATACTCCTACAATGAGCAGTTCTTC	CASSTGTYSYNEQFF
TRBV18	16	TRBD1	NA	TRBJ2-2	TGTGCCAGCTCACCACGGACAGGGGCGGACACCGGGGAGCTGTTTTTT	CASSPRTGADTGELFF
TRBV6-5	11	NA	NA	TRBJ2-1	TGTGCCAGCAGCACCTACAATGAGCAGTTCTTC	CASSTYNEQFF
TRBV7-6	16	NA	few	TRBJ1-1	TGTGCCAGCAGCTTAGCAATCGGGCTCGGGGGAACTGAAGCTTTCTTT	CASSLAIGLGGTEAFF
TRBV28	15	TRBD2	NA	TRBJ2-1	TGTGCCAGCAGTTTCGCTAGCGGGAGAATGAATGAGCAGTTCTTC	CASSFASGRMNEQFF
TRBV4-1	16	TRBD2	NA	TRBJ2-1	TGCGCCAGCAGCCTACGGGACTACAGAAGCTACAATGAGCAGTTCTTC	CASSLRDYRSYNEQFF
TRBV7-2	14	NA	few	TRBJ1-2	TGTGCCAGCAGCTTATTAGGGGCAGAGAGAGGCTACACCTTC	CASSLLGAERGYTF
TRBV5-1	13	NA	once	TRBJ2-7	TGCGCCAGCAGCTTCGGGTGGGGAGGCGAGCAGTACTTC	CASSFGWGGEQYF
TRBV7-9	16	NA	NA	TRBJ2-1	TGTGCCAGCAGCTTAGCGATGGACACCTCCTACAATGAGCAGTTCTTC	CASSLAMDTSYNEQFF
TRBV11-1	18	TRBD1	NA	TRBJ2-1	TGTGCCAGCAGCTTAGCCGGGACAGGGTTTGAGGAATTCAATGAGCAGTTCTTC	CASSLAGTGFEEFNEQFF
TRBV6-5	14	TRBD1	NA	TRBJ2-1	TGTGCCAGCAGACCGGACAGGGATTACAATGAGCAGTTCTTC	CASRPDRDYNEQFF
TRBV28	14	NA	NA	TRBJ2-3	TGTGCCAGCAGTCTGGGGGGTTGGCCAGATACGCAGTATTTT	CASSLGGWPDTQYF
TRBV4-2	18	TRBD2	NA	TRBJ2-1	TGTGCCAGCAGCCCAACGCCATGGACTAGCGGGAGGGGCAATGAGCAGTTCTTC	CASSPTPWTSGRGNEQFF
TRBV5-4	14	NA	few	TRBJ1-1	TGTGCCAGCAGCGTGGACTCCATGAACACTGAAGCTTTCTTT	CASSVDSMNTEAFF
TRBV7-2	15	NA	NA	TRBJ2-7	TGTGCCAGCAGCCTCCGGGGGGCCAAACTTTACGAGCAGTACTTC	CASSLRGAKLYEQYF
TRBV5-1	13	TRBD1	NA	TRBJ1-3	TGCGCCAGCAGCTCGGAAGAGGGGGCTACCATATATTTT	CASSSEEGATIYF
TRBV25-1	16	TRBD2	once	TRBJ2-3	TGTGCCAGCAGTGACTGGGTGGGGAGGGCCAAAGATACGCAGTATTTT	CASSDWVGRAKDTQYF
TRBV9	15	NA	NA	TRBJ2-7	TGTGCCAGCAGCGCCCACTTGGGGAGCTCCTACGAGCAGTACTTC	CASSAHLGSSYEQYF
TRBV19	14	NA	NA	TRBJ2-5	TGTGCCAGTACTATCTATGGCGGACAAGAGACCCAGTACTTC	CASTIYGGQETQYF
TRBV15	17	NA	few	TRBJ2-3	TGTGCCACCAGCAGAGCCCCGGGACTTATAGTCACAGATACGCAGTATTTT	CATSRAPGLIVTDTQYF
TRBV5-6	14	NA	NA	TRBJ2-7	TGTGCCAGCAGCAGACCAGGACAACGCTACGAGCAGTACTTC	CASSRPGQRYEQYF
TRBV7-2	14	NA	NA	TRBJ2-3	TGTGCCAGCAGCTTGTTTACTGGCACAGATACGCAGTATTTT	CASSLFTGTDTQYF
TRBV4-1	20	NA	NA	TRBJ2-6	TGCGCCAGCAGCCCTCAAATCATGCTAGCGAGAACTTCTGGGGCCAACGTCCTGACTTTC	CASSPQIMLARTSGANVLTF
TRBV15	15	TRBD2	NA	TRBJ2-3	TGTGCCACCAGCAGAGATAGCCTAGCGGTAGATACGCAGTATTTT	CATSRDSLAVDTQYF
TRBV25-1	14	TRBD2	NA	TRBJ2-1	TGTGCCAGCAGTGGACTTCTAGCGGACAATGAGCAGTTCTTC	CASSGLLADNEQFF
TRBV7-6	15	NA	NA	TRBJ1-1	TGTGCCAGCAGCTTAGAAGGACAAATGAACACTGAAGCTTTCTTT	CASSLEGQMNTEAFF
TRBV6-5	12	NA	NA	TRBJ2-1	TGTGCCAGCAGTTACAGCGGAGGTGAGCAGTTCTTC	CASSYSGGEQFF
TRBV10-1	13	TRBD2	few	TRBJ2-1	TGCGCCACCTCACTAGCGACCTACAATGAGCAGTTCTTC	CATSLATYNEQFF
TRBV2	10	NA	once	TRBJ2-2	TGTGCCAGCCGGTCTGGGGAGCTGTTTTTT	CASRSGELFF
TRBV28	14	NA	NA	TRBJ2-7	TGTGCCAGCAGTCCCGGAGGCAGGAACTACGAGCAGTACTTC	CASSPGGRNYEQYF
TRBV7-3	16	TRBD2	once	TRBJ2-1	TGTGCCAGCAGCTTAAGGCCGACTAGCGGATACAATGAGCAGTTCTTC	CASSLRPTSGYNEQFF
TRBV15	15	TRBD1	NA	TRBJ2-2	TGTGCCACCAGCAATCCTAGGACAGGGCCCGGGGAGCTGTTTTTT	CATSNPRTGPGELFF
TRBV10-3	15	NA	once	TRBJ2-7	TGTGCCATCAGTGGCTCGTTAGGAGGATGGGGGGATCCCCATTTC	CAISGSLGGWGDPHF
TRBV18	13	NA	few	TRBJ2-1	TGTGCCAGCTCACCCTCATTTGAGGCGCAGCAGTTCTTC	CASSPSFEAQQFF
TRBV30	13	NA	NA	TRBJ1-4	TGTGCCTTGAGGGAGTGGGCTAATGAAAAACTGTTTTTT	CALREWANEKLFF
TRBV6-6	15	TRBD2	NA	TRBJ2-7	TGTGCCAGCAGTGTTCCGGGGGGAAGCTCCTACGAGCAGTACTTC	CASSVPGGSSYEQYF
TRBV14	14	NA	NA	TRBJ1-2	TGTGCCAGCAGCCGGCAGGACAGTAACTATGGCTACACCTTC	CASSRQDSNYGYTF
TRBV7-9	14	NA	NA	TRBJ1-3	TGTGCCAGCAGCTTGGGCCCCTCTGGAAACACCATATATTTT	CASSLGPSGNTIYF